Below, 9 T cell receptor beta chains from the same sample are listed, as sequenced in a study of blood T cells in healthy people across ages. Combining a sample-barcoded 5' primer with a J-beta primer mix, a second PCR ran for roughly 6 to 12 cycles. Each CDR3 protein gets one entry after TCRdb re-called the 5' RACE reads with MiXCR. This table has about 1 million distinct CDR3 sequences, less than 50% appearing once. The sequenced material came from blood. Receptors originate from a woman between 55 and 75 years old in good health.

The chain links TRBV20-1 to TRBJ2-1; 8 bases are a match to TRBD2. V dropped 4 bases and J dropped 5; count of bases not matched to a gene: 13. This CDR3 contains 16 residues. The V gene's germline CDR1 is DFQATT and CDR2 SNEGSKA (reference sequence). In DNA form, the CDR3 reads TGCAGTGCTACCGATCCGGGACTAGTGGGCCACAATGAGCAGTTCTTC. Translation: CSATDPGLVGHNEQFF.

A few counts support this clonotype. V is TRBV29-1 and J is TRBJ2-5; tentative D call: TRBD2 (5 bases). Looked up from germline, CDR1 is SQVTM and CDR2 is ANQGSEA. Trimming took off 4 bases at V and 4 bases at J, with 13 bases between the two ends. The CDR3 is 13 amino acids. CDR3 nucleotides: TGCAGCGTTGTAGGTCCTGAGGGAGAGACCCAGTACTTC. Protein: CSVVGPEGETQYF.

The chain links TRBV29-1 to TRBJ2-7, with D tentatively TRBD1 (6 bases). The CDR3 totals 16 residues. The V gene's germline CDR1 is SQVTM and CDR2 ANQGSEA. Trimming took off 2 bases at V and 3 bases at J, with 20 bases between the two ends. The CDR3 here is CSVESIEGRGDYEQYF. The CDR3 DNA follows: TGCAGCGTTGAAAGCATTGAGGGCAGGGGAGACTACGAGCAGTACTTC.

This clonotype showed up just a few times. The chain recombines TRBV6-1 with TRBJ2-7, with a tentative D call TRBD1 (6 bases). Trimming took off 6 bases at V and 4 bases at J, with 13 bases between the two ends. The CDR3 extends over 13 amino acids. Germline V CDR1 and CDR2: MNHNS, SASEGT. The CDR3 loop reads CASRAGTRYEQYF. DNA for the CDR3: TGTGCCAGCAGAGCCGGGACACGGTACGAGCAGTACTTC.

This chain joins TRBV12-3 or TRBV12-4 and TRBJ2-4, with 11 positions matching TRBD2. The V gene end was trimmed by 6 bases and the J gene end by 3 bases; junction bases not matched to a gene: 7. The CDR3 covers 16 residues. This CDR3 reads CASRDLAGGGKNIQYF. CDR3 nucleotide sequence: TGTGCCAGCAGGGACCTAGCGGGAGGCGGCAAAAACATTCAGTACTTC.

This clonotype was counted a few times. The chain couples TRBV3-1 to TRBJ2-5; 11 nucleotides agree with TRBD2. CDR1 and CDR2 from the germline V gene are LGHDT and YNNKEL (reference sequence). CDR3 size: 16 residues. V was clipped by 2 bases and J by 0 bases; unmatched bases: 2. The CDR3, as DNA: TGTGCCAGCAGCCAAACTAGCGGGGGCGACCAAGAGACCCAGTACTTC. This translates into CASSQTSGGDQETQYF.

This rearrangement joins TRBV5-1 to TRBJ2-3; TRBD2 matches 7 bases. With V trimmed by 5 bases and J by 0 bases, 9 bases remained unmatched. The CDR3 runs to 16 residues. The V gene's germline CDR1 is SGHRS and CDR2 YFSETQ. Written as DNA, the CDR3 is TGCGCCAGCAGGCACGGGGCTAGCGGTAGCACAGATACGCAGTATTTT. Amino acids: CASRHGASGSTDTQYF.

This chain links TRBV4-2 with TRBJ1-4; D is uncertain. Germline V gene sequence: CDR1 LGHNA, CDR2 YNFKEQ. Trimming removed 1 base from V and 2 bases from J, with 8 bases in between. The CDR3 contains 15 residues. CDR3 nucleotide sequence: TGTGCCAGCAGCCAAGTATGGGGTACTAATGAAAAACTGTTTTTT. Its translation: CASSQVWGTNEKLFF.

The V gene is TRBV5-1, the J gene TRBJ2-5; 9 nucleotides line up with TRBD1. CDR3 length: 15 residues. V shed 1 base, J shed 5 bases, and the junction held 6 bases outside the gene matches. Germline V gives CDR1 SGHRS, CDR2 YFSETQ. CDR3 sequence reads: CASSLYRGRGETQYF. The CDR3 DNA is TGCGCCAGCAGCTTGTACAGGGGGCGCGGTGAGACCCAGTACTTC.